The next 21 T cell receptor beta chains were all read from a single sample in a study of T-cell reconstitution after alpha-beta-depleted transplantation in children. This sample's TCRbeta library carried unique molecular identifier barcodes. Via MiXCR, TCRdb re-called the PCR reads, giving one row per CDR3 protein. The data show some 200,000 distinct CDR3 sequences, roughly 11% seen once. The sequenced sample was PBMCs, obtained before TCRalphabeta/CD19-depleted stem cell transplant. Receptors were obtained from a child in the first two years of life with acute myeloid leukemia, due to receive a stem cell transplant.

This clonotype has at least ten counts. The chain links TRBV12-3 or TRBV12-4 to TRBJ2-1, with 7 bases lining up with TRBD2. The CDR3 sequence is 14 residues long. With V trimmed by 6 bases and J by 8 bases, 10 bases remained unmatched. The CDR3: CASRYRTSEDEQFF. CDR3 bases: TGTGCCAGCAGGTACAGGACTAGTGAGGATGAGCAGTTCTTC.

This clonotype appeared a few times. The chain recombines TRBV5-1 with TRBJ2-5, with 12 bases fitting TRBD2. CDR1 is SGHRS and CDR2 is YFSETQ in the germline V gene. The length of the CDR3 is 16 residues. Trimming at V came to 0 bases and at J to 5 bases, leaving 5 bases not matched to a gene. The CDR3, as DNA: TGCGCCAGCAGCTTGGGACTAGCGGGAGTGGGGGAGACCCAGTACTTC. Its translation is CASSLGLAGVGETQYF. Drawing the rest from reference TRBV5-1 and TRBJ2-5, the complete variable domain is KAGVTQTPRYLIKTRGQQVTLSCSPISGHRSVSWYQQTPGQGLQFLFEYFSETQRNKGNFPGRFSGRQFSNSRSEMNVSTLELGDSALYLCASSLGLAGVGETQYFGPGTRLLVL.

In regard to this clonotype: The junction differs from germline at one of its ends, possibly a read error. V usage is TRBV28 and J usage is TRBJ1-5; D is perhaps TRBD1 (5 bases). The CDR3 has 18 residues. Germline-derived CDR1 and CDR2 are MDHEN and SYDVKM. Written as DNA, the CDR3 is TGTGCCAGCAGTACCATTCCAGGGCGGAAGGGTAGCATTCAGCCCCAGCATTTT. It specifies CASSTIPGRKGSIQPQHF.

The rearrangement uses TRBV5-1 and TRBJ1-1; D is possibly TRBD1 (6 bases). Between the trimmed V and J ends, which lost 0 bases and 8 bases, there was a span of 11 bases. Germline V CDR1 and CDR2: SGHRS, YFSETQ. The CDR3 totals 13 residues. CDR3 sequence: CASSLGPQGEAFF. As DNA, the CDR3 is TGCGCCAGCAGCTTGGGGCCCCAGGGGGAAGCTTTCTTT.

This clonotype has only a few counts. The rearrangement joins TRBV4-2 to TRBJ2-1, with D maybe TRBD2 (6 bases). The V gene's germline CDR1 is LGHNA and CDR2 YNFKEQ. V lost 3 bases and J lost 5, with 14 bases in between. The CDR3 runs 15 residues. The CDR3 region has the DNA TGTGCCAGCAGCCATACCGGGACTCCAGACAATGAGCAGTTCTTC. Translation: CASSHTGTPDNEQFF.

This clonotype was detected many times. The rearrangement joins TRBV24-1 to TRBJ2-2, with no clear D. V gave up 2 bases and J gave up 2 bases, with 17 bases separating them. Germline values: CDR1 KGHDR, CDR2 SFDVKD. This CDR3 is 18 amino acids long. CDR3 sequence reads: CATSDSWAGYRNTGELFF. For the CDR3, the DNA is TGTGCCACCAGTGATTCGTGGGCAGGCTATCGAAACACCGGGGAGCTGTTTTTT.

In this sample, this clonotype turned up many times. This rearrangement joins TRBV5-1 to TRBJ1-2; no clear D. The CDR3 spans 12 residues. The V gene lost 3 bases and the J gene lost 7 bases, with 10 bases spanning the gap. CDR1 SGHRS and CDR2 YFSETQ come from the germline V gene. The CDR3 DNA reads TGCGCCAGCAGCTACGACCGGTTTGGCTACACCTTC. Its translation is CASSYDRFGYTF.

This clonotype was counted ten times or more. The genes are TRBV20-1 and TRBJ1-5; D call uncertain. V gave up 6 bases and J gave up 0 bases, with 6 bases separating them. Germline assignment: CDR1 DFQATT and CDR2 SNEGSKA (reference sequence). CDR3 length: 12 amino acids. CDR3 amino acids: CSAKDSNQPQHF. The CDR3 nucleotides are TGCAGTGCAAAGGATAGCAATCAGCCCCAGCATTTT.

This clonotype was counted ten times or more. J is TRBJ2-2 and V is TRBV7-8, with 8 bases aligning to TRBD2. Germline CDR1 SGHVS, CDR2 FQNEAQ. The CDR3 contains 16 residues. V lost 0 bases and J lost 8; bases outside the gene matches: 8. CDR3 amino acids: CASSLAIGRAWGELFF. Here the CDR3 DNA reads TGTGCCAGCAGCTTAGCGATCGGGAGGGCCTGGGGGGAGCTGTTTTTT.

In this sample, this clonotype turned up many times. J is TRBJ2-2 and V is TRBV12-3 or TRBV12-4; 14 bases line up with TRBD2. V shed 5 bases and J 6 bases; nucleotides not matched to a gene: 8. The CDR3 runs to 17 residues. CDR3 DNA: TGTGCCAGCAGTGCGTCGGGGACTAGCGGGAGCTCCGGGGAGCTGTTTTTT. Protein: CASSASGTSGSSGELFF.

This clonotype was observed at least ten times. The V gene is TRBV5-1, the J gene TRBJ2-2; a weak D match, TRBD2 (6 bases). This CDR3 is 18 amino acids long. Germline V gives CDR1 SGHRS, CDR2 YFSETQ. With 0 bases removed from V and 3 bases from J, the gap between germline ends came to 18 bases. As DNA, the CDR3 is TGCGCCAGCAGCTTGGCCCCGACTAGATCGAGGGACACCGGGGAGCTGTTTTTT. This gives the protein CASSLAPTRSRDTGELFF.

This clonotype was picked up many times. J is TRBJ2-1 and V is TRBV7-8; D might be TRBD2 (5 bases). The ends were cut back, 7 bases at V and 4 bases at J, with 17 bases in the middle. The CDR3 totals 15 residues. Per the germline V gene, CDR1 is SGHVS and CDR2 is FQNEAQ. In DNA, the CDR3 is TGTGCCAGCACCCCGAGGGAGAGGGCTTACAATGAGCAGTTCTTC. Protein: CASTPRERAYNEQFF.

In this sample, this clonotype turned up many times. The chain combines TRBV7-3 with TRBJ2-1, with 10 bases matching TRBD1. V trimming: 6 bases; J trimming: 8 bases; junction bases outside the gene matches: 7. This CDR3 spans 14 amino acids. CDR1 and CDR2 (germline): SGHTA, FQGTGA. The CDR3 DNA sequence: TGTGCCAGCAGGGCCGGGACAGGGGAGTATGAGCAGTTCTTC. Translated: CASRAGTGEYEQFF.

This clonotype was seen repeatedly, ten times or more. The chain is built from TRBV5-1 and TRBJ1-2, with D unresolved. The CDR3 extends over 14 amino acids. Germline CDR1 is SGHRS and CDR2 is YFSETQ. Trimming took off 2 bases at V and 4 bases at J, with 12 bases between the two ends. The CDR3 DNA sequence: TGCGCCAGCAGCTTTGGGGAATTCCTCTATGGCTACACCTTC. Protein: CASSFGEFLYGYTF. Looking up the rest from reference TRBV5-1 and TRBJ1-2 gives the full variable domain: KAGVTQTPRYLIKTRGQQVTLSCSPISGHRSVSWYQQTPGQGLQFLFEYFSETQRNKGNFPGRFSGRQFSNSRSEMNVSTLELGDSALYLCASSFGEFLYGYTFGSGTRLTVV.

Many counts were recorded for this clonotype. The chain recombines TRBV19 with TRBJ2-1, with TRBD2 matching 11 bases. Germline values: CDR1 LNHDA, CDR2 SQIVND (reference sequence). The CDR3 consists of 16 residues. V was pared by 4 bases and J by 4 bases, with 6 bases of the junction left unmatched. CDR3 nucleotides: TGTGCCAGTAGTAACTCGGGGACTAGCGGTTACAATGAGCAGTTCTTC. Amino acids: CASSNSGTSGYNEQFF. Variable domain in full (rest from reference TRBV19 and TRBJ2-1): DGGITQSPKYLFRKEGQNVTLSCEQNLNHDAMYWYRQDPGQGLRLIYYSQIVNDFQKGDIAEGYSVSREKKESFPLTVTSAQKNPTAFYLCASSNSGTSGYNEQFFGPGTRLTVL.

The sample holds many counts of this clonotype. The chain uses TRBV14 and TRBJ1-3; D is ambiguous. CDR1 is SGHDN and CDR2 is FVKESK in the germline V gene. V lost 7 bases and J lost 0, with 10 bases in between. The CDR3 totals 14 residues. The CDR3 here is CASNDGSSGNTIYF. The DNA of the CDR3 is TGTGCCAGCAACGACGGGAGCTCTGGAAACACCATATATTTT.

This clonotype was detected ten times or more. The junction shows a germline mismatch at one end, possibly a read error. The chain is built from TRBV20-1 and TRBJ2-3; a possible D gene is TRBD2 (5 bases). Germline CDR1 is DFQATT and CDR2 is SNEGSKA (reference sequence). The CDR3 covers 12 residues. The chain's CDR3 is CSASASTDTQYF. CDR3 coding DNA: TGCAGTGCTAGTGCTAGCACGGATACGCAGTATTTT.

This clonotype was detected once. CDR3 residues: CASSLWTVPEQFF. In DNA form, the CDR3 reads TGTGCCAGCAGTTTATGGACAGTTCCTGAGCAGTTCTTC. The V and J genes are TRBV28 and TRBJ2-1, with a tentative D call TRBD1 (5 bases). Germline CDR1 MDHEN, CDR2 SYDVKM. With 0 bases removed from V and 9 bases from J, the gap between germline ends came to 9 bases. The CDR3 length is 13 residues.

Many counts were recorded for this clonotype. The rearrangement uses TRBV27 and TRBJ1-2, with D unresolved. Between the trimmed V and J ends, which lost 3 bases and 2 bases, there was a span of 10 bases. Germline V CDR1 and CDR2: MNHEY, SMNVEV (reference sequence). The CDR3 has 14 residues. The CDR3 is CASSFREPNYGYTF. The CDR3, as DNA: TGTGCCAGCAGTTTCCGGGAGCCCAACTATGGCTACACCTTC.

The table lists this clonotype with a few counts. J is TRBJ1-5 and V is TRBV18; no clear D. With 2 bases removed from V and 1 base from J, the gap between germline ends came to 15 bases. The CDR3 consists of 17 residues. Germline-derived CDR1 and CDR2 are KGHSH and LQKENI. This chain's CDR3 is CASSPYSETASNQPQHF. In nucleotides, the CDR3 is TGTGCCAGCTCACCATATTCGGAGACGGCAAGCAATCAGCCCCAGCATTTT.

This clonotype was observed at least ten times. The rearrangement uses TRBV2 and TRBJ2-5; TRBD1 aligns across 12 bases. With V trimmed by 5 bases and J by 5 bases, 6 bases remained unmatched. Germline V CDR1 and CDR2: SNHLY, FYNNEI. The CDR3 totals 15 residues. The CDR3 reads CASSSIGTGGETQYF. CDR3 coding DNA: TGTGCCAGCAGTTCCATCGGGACAGGGGGCGAGACCCAGTACTTC.